These 15 T cell receptor beta chains were all obtained from the same sample, sequenced in a study of shared T cell receptors in the human thymus. Generated by immunoSEQ multiplex PCR, the TCRdb table keeps only in-frame clones and is missing some. Of 550,000 to 800,000 clones in the sample, approximately 83% are singletons; the top ten hold more than 0.01%. The same sample was also studied in work on human thymus T cells.

The specimen sequenced was thymocytes. The receptor source for this set is a girl under three years old with a congenital heart defect.

The V and J genes are TRBV6-5 and TRBJ2-7; no reliable D call. V gave up 5 bases and J gave up 3 bases, with 14 bases separating them. This CDR3 spans 14 amino acids. The germline CDR1 and CDR2 sequences are MNHEY and SVGAGI. The CDR3 DNA reads as TGTGCCAGCAGTGAAGAGAGTCCTCACTACGAGCAGTACTTC. Translating it yields CASSEESPHYEQYF.

The chain carries TRBV5-5 and TRBJ1-1; 7 bases line up with TRBD1. CDR3 length equals 17 residues. The V and J ends lost 0 bases and 1 base, in that order; junction bases with no gene match: 9. Germline V gene data show CDR1 as SGHKS and CDR2 as YYEKEE (reference sequence). CDR3 sequence (DNA): TGTGCCAGCAGCTTGGGTAGCGGGGACAGAGAGAACACTGAAGCTTTCTTT. This gives the protein CASSLGSGDRENTEAFF.

The chain is built from TRBV9 and TRBJ2-2; 9 bases fit TRBD1. In germline, CDR1 is SGDLS, CDR2 YYNGEE. CDR3 length equals 17 residues. V trimming: 4 bases; J trimming: 3 bases; junction bases outside the gene matches: 10. CDR3 region: CASSHREGQGDTGELFF. In DNA form, the CDR3 reads TGTGCCAGCAGCCACAGAGAGGGACAGGGAGACACCGGGGAGCTGTTTTTT. Drawing the rest from reference TRBV9 and TRBJ2-2, the complete variable domain is DSGVTQTPKHLITATGQRVTLRCSPRSGDLSVYWYQQSLDQGLQFLIQYYNGEERAKGNILERFSAQQFPDLHSELNLSSLELGDSALYFCASSHREGQGDTGELFFGEGSRLTVL.

The chain employs TRBV19 and TRBJ2-1, with D perhaps matching TRBD1 (5 bases). The CDR3 sequence is 13 residues long. Germline V lookup: CDR1 LNHDA, CDR2 SQIVND (reference sequence). V was shortened by 3 bases and J by 4 bases, with 7 bases between the two germline ends. CDR3 residues: CASSIGHYNEQFF. In nucleotides, the CDR3 is TGTGCCAGTAGTATCGGACATTACAATGAGCAGTTCTTC. Full variable domain (rest looked up from reference TRBV19 and TRBJ2-1): DGGITQSPKYLFRKEGQNVTLSCEQNLNHDAMYWYRQDPGQGLRLIYYSQIVNDFQKGDIAEGYSVSREKKESFPLTVTSAQKNPTAFYLCASSIGHYNEQFFGPGTRLTVL.

This CDR3 reads CASRQRGRDYNEQFF. For the CDR3, the DNA is TGCGCCAGCAGACAACGGGGGAGGGATTACAATGAGCAGTTCTTC. This sequence joins TRBV5-1 and TRBJ2-1; 7 bases are shared with TRBD2. J gave up 4 bases and V 5 bases, and 9 bases lay outside the gene matches. Germline CDR1 is SGHRS and CDR2 is YFSETQ. The CDR3 contains 15 residues.

The chain is built from TRBV12-5 and TRBJ2-1; D might be TRBD2 (5 bases). The germline V and J ends were trimmed by 3 bases and 2 bases, with 23 bases remaining between them. This CDR3 has 19 residues. The germline CDR1 and CDR2 sequences are LGHNT and FRNRAP. Written as DNA, the CDR3 is TGTGCTAGTGGTTTACCCGAGGGTCCTTACCTTTCCCCCTACAATGAGCAGTTCTTC. It specifies CASGLPEGPYLSPYNEQFF.

The table lists this clone with a few counts. The rearrangement links TRBV2 to TRBJ1-2, with TRBD1 matching 12 bases. Looked up from germline, CDR1 is SNHLY and CDR2 is FYNNEI. V was pared by 0 bases and J by 8 bases, with 7 bases of the junction left unmatched. This CDR3 region has 16 residues. The CDR3 DNA reads as TGTGCCAGCAGTGAAGCGATGGGACAGGGGGCGGCCGGCTACACCTTC. Protein: CASSEAMGQGAAGYTF. The full variable domain, with the rest looked up from reference TRBV2 and TRBJ1-2, is EPEVTQTPSHQVTQMGQEVILRCVPISNHLYFYWYRQILGQKVEFLVSFYNNEISEKSEIFDDQFSVERPDGSNFTLKIRSTKLEDSAMYFCASSEAMGQGAAGYTFGSGTRLTVV.

The rearrangement joins TRBV5-4 to TRBJ2-1; 9 nucleotides agree with TRBD1. Germline trimming cut 4 bases from V and 2 bases from J; bases unmatched to any gene: 4. This CDR3 comprises 15 residues. Germline loops: CDR1 SGHNT, CDR2 YYREEE (reference sequence). As DNA, the CDR3 is TGTGCCAGCAGCACGGGACAGGGTCCCTACAATGAGCAGTTCTTC. Protein sequence: CASSTGQGPYNEQFF.

This sequence joins TRBV19 and TRBJ1-1; D might be TRBD1 (6 bases). The CDR3 loop spans 16 amino acids. The germline CDR1 and CDR2 sequences are LNHDA and SQIVND (reference sequence). The ends were cut back, 8 bases at V and 8 bases at J, with 27 bases in the middle. The CDR3 reads CASRRRTGNYGTEAFF. In nucleotides, the CDR3 is TGTGCCAGTCGCCGCCGAACAGGGAACTACGGTACCGAAGCTTTCTTT.

The CDR3 protein is CASSAGVGVSREQYF. The CDR3, as DNA: TGTGCCAGCAGCGCCGGCGTGGGGGTCTCCCGGGAGCAGTACTTC. The genes are TRBV4-2 and TRBJ2-5; possible D gene TRBD2, 6 bases. With 5 bases removed from V and 11 bases from J, the gap between germline ends came to 24 bases. There are 15 residues in the CDR3. Germline CDR1 is LGHNA and CDR2 is YNFKEQ.

The J gene is TRBJ2-1, the V gene TRBV28; possibly TRBD1 for D (5 bases). The CDR3 has 18 residues. Germline lookup yields CDR1 MDHEN and CDR2 SYDVKM. Trimming stripped 3 bases from V and 1 base from J, with 19 bases between. CDR3 loop: CASSFVTDSFLSYNEQFF. DNA for the CDR3: TGTGCCAGCAGTTTTGTAACAGACAGTTTCCTTTCCTACAATGAGCAGTTCTTC. Together with reference TRBV28 and TRBJ2-1, the CDR3 gives the full variable domain: DVKVTQSSRYLVKRTGEKVFLECVQDMDHENMFWYRQDPGLGLRLIYFSYDVKMKEKGDIPEGYSVSREKKERFSLILESASTNQTSMYLCASSFVTDSFLSYNEQFFGPGTRLTVL.

V is TRBV27 and J is TRBJ1-1; D perhaps matches TRBD1 (6 bases). CDR1 is MNHEY and CDR2 is SMNVEV in the germline V gene (reference sequence). V was shortened by 8 bases and J by 1 base, with 23 bases between the two germline ends. CDR3 size: 17 residues. Here the CDR3 reads CASCTGLTGTQNTEAFF. The CDR3 nucleotides read TGTGCCAGCTGTACCGGTCTAACCGGGACACAGAACACTGAAGCTTTCTTT.

V and J are TRBV29-1 and TRBJ1-1, with 9 positions matching TRBD1. The V segment lost 0 bases and the J segment 3 bases; nucleotides outside the gene matches: 2. Germline CDR1 reads SQVTM; CDR2 reads ANQGSEA. This CDR3 region has 14 residues. This chain's CDR3 is CSVEETGGDTEAFF. The CDR3 DNA is TGCAGCGTTGAAGAAACAGGGGGCGACACTGAAGCTTTCTTT.

The CDR3 loop is CASSVESGRSTDTQYF. The CDR3 region has the DNA TGTGCCAGCAGCGTAGAATCGGGAAGGAGCACAGATACGCAGTATTTT. The chain links TRBV9 to TRBJ2-3; the D gene is possibly TRBD2 (5 bases). Germline CDR1 reads SGDLS; CDR2 reads YYNGEE. V lost 0 bases and J 0 bases, leaving 11 bases between the germline ends. This CDR3 has 16 residues.

This clone was observed a handful of times. V and J are TRBV18 and TRBJ2-1; TRBD1 matches 8 bases. With V trimmed by 3 bases and J by 4 bases, 11 bases remained unmatched. Germline V lookup: CDR1 KGHSH, CDR2 LQKENI. This CDR3 has 17 amino acids. CDR3 amino acids: CASSPGVRQGNYNEQFF. In nucleotides, the CDR3 is TGTGCCAGCTCACCCGGGGTCAGACAGGGGAATTACAATGAGCAGTTCTTC.